A single count supports the clone carrying this T cell receptor beta chain. Its antigen remains unidentified. One end of the junction does not line up with germline, which may come from a read error. These data come from a study of post-analysis software for immune sequencing data. General observations from the study: Normalized Chao1 diversity in multiple sclerosis patients fell significantly below that of controls. Pronounced co-clustering by F measure was evident among identically batched samples. There were five TRBV segments more frequent in patients than controls, and TRBV5-6, TRBV5-1 and TRBV20-1 were among them.

Researchers reported that TCR beta cDNA libraries carried unique molecular identifiers. Using its own MiXCR run on the PCR reads, TCRdb lists one record per CDR3 protein. The profile covers about 200,000 distinct CDR3 sequences, with roughly 30% appearing a single time and around 3.2% taken by the ten largest. Germline V gene data show CDR1 as SGHKS and CDR2 as YYEKEE (reference sequence). CDR3 size: 13 residues. This chain joins TRBV5-5 and TRBJ1-1; no firm D call. The receptor was isolated from a girl under 18 with multiple sclerosis. The sequenced material came from blood. The CDR3 region is CASSSLMNTVAFF. In nucleotides, the CDR3 is TGTGCCAGCAGCTCCCTGATGAACACTGTAGCTTTCTTT.